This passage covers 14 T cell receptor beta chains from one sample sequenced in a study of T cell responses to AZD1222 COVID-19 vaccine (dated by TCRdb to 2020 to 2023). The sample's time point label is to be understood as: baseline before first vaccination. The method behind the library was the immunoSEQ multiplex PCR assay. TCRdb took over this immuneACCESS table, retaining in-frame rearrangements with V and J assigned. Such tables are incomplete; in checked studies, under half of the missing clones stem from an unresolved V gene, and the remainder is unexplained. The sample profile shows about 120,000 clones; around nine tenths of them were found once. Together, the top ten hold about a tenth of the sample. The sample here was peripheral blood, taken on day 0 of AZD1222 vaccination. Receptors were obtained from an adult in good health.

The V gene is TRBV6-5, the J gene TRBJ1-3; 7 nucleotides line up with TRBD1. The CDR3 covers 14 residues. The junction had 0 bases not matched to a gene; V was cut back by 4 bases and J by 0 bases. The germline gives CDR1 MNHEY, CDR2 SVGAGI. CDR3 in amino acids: CASSWDSSGNTIYF. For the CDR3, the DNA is TGTGCCAGCAGTTGGGACAGCTCTGGAAACACCATATATTTT.

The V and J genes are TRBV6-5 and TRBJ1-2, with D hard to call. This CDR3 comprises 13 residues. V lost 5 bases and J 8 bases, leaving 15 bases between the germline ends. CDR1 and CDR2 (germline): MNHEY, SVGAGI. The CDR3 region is CASSSMSGGGYTF. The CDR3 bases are TGTGCCAGCAGTAGTATGTCGGGCGGGGGCTACACCTTC.

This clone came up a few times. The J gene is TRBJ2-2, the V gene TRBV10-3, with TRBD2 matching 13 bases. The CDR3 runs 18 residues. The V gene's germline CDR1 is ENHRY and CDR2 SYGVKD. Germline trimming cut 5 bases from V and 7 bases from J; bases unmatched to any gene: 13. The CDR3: CAISSGLAGALTDGELFF. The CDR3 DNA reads TGTGCCATCAGTTCTGGACTAGCGGGGGCCCTCACTGACGGGGAGCTGTTTTTT.

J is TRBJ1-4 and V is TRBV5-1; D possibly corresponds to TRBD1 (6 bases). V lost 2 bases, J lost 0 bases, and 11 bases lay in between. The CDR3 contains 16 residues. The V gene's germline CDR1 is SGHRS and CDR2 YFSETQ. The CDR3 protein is CASSFTGSATNEKLFF. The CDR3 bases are TGCGCCAGCAGCTTCACAGGGAGTGCAACTAATGAAAAACTGTTTTTT.

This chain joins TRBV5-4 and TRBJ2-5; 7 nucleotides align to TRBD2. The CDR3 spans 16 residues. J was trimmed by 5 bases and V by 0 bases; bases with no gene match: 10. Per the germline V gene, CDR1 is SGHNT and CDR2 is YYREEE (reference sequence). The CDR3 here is CASSLDLAVGLETQYF. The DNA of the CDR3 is TGTGCCAGCAGCTTGGATCTAGCGGTGGGGTTGGAGACCCAGTACTTC.

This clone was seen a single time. The CDR3 spells CASSQDVQHQPQHF. The CDR3 nucleotides are TGCGCCAGCAGCCAAGATGTCCAGCATCAGCCCCAGCATTTT. V is TRBV4-3 and J is TRBJ1-5; D unresolved. Germline lookup yields CDR1 LGHNA and CDR2 YSLEER. V was cut by 0 bases and J by 5 bases, with 8 bases left in between. This CDR3 is built from 14 residues.

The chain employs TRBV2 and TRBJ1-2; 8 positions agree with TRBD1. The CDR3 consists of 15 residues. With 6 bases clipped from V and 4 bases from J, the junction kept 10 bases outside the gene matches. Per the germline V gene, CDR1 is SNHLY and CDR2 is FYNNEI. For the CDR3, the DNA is TGTGCCAGCAGGATGGGGGCAGGGGGCACCTATGGCTACACCTTC. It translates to CASRMGAGGTYGYTF.

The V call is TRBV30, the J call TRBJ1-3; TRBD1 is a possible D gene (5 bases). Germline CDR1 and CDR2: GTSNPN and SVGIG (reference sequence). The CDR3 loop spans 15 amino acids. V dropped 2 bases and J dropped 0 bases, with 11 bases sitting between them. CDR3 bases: TGTGCCTGGAGTTGGGACCCAGGCTCTGGAAACACCATATATTTT. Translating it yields CAWSWDPGSGNTIYF.

CDR3 sequence (DNA): TGTGCCAGTAACAAGGACAGACATCCTGAAGCTTTCTTT. This sequence encodes CASNKDRHPEAFF. The J gene is TRBJ1-1, the V gene TRBV19; a weak D match, TRBD1 (6 bases). The CDR3 is 13 amino acids. CDR1 LNHDA and CDR2 SQIVND come from the germline V gene (reference sequence). V gave up 7 bases and J gave up 6 bases, with 15 bases separating them.

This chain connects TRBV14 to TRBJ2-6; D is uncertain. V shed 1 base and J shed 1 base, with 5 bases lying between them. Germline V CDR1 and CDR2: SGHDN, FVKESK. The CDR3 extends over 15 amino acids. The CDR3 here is CASSQGTSGANVLTF. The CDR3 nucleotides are TGTGCCAGCAGCCAAGGAACATCTGGGGCCAACGTCCTGACTTTC.

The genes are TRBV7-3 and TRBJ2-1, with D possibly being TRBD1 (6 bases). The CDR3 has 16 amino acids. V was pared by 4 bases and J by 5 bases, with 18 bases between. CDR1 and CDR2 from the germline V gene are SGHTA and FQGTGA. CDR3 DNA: TGTGCCAGCAGCTATGGACCCGGGACATATAACAATGAGCAGTTCTTC. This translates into CASSYGPGTYNNEQFF.

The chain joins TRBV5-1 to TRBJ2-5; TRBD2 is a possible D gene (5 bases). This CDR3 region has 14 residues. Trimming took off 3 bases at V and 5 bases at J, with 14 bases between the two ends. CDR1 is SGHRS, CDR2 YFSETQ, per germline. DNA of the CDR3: TGCGCCAGCAGCTCAGGAGGAAGCTTGGAGACCCAGTACTTC. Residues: CASSSGGSLETQYF.

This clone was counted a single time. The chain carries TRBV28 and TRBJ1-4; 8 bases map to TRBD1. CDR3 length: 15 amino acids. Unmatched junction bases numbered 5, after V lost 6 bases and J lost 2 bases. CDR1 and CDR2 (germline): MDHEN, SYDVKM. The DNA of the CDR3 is TGTGCCAGCAGCAGATCAGGGGGCACTAATGAAAAACTGTTTTTT. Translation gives CASSRSGGTNEKLFF.

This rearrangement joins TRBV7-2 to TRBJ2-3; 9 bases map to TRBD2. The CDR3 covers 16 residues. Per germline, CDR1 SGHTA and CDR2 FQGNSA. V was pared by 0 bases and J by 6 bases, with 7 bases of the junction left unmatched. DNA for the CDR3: TGTGCCAGCAGCTTAGCGGCCCGGCTAGCGGGGGATACGCAGTATTTT. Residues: CASSLAARLAGDTQYF.